These T cell receptor beta chains were read from a single sample in a study of PD-1 blockade in classical Hodgkin lymphoma. TCRdb's table, derived via immunoSEQ multiplex PCR, lists solely in-frame clones and lacks some. Of 13,000 to 15,000 clones listed, approximately 78% were seen once; the top ten hold approximately 17%. The source material was peripheral blood mononuclear cells (PBMCs), sampled before the fourth cycle of nivolumab. The source of these receptors is a human donor with classical Hodgkin lymphoma. CDR3s include the opening cysteine and the closing phenylalanine or tryptophan.

v_call: TRBV4-3; cdr3_aa: CASSPGGGNFYEQYF
v_call: TRBV4-1; cdr3_aa: CASSQDTSGGYEQYF
v_call: TRBV7-6; cdr3_aa: CASSSDLRGATGYGYTF
v_call: TRBV6-6; cdr3_aa: CASTKGLLGNYGYTF
v_call: TRBV19; cdr3_aa: CASSPMGGVQETQYF
v_call: TRBV7-9; cdr3_aa: CASTGNEQFF
v_call: TRBV28; cdr3_aa: CASSPIDFRGRNTIYF
v_call: TRBV30; cdr3_aa: CAWTRQGVTEAFF
v_call: TRBV5-6; cdr3_aa: CASKPQGAINEKLFF
v_call: TRBV6-5; cdr3_aa: CASSPGGTQYF